The text below deals with one T cell receptor beta chain. Its matching antigen is unknown. The sample is drawn from a study of T cell responses to AZD1222 COVID-19 vaccine. Method: immunoSEQ multiplex PCR; TCRdb's copy keeps in-frame clones and lacks some. The sample comprises about 140,000 clones, more than 85% of which are singletons, and around 1% rests with the top ten. Study results and limitations: Spike was spanned by vaccine-associated CD4 TCRs, with dominance at 160-218 and 743-854. After two AZD1222 doses, spike-specific TCR breadth and depth rose versus day 0. Just a handful of AZD1222 recipients tested seropositive at baseline.

Material: peripheral blood, obtained on day 0 of MenACWY control vaccination. The receptor comes from an adult in good health.

The CDR3 DNA reads as TGTGCCACCAGTGATTCAGGAGGGGTCGGAGAGACCCAGTACTTC. Translating gives CATSDSGGVGETQYF. J is TRBJ2-5 and V is TRBV24-1; D might be TRBD2 (6 bases). Germline loops: CDR1 KGHDR, CDR2 SFDVKD. V was pared by 2 bases and J by 4 bases, with 13 bases between. The CDR3 length is 15 residues.